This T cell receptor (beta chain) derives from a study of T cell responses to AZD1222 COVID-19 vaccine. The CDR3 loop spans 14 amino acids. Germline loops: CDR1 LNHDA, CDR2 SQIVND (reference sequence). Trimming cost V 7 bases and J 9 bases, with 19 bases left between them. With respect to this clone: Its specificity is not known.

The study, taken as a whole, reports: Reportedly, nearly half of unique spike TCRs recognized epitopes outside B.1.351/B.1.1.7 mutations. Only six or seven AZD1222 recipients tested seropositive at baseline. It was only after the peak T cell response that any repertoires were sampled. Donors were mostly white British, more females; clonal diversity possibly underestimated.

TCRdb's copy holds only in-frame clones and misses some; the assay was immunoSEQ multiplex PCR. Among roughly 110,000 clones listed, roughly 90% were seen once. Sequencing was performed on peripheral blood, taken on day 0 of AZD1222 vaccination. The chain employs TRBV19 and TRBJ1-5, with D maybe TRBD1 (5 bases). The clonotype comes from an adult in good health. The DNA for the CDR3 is TGTGCCAGTACCATGCGGGGGGAAGAGAGGCCCCAGCATTTT. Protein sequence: CASTMRGEERPQHF.